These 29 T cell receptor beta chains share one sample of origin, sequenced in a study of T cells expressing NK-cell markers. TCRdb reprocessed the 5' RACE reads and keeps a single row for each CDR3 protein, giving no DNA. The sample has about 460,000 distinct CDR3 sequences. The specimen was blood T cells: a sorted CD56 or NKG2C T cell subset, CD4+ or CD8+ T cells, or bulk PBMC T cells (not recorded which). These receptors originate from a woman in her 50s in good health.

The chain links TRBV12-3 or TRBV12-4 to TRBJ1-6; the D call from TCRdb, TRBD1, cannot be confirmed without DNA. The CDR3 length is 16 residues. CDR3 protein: CASSDLRTGDNSPLHF.

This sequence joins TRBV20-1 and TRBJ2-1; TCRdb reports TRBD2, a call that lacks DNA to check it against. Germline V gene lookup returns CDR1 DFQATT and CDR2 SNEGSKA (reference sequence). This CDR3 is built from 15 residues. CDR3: CSANHPGLSYNEQFF.

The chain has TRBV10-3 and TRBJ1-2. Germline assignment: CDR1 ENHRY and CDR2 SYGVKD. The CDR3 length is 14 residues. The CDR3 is CAISEAQSNYGYTF.

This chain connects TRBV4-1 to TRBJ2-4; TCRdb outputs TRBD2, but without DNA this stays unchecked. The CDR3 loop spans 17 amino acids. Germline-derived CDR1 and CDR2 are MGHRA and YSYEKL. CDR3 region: CASSQGWTSGSQNIQYF.

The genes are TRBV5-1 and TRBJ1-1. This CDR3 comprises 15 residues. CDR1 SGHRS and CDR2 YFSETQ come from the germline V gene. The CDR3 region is CASSLAGGMNTEAFF. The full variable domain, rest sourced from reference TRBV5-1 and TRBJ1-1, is KAGVTQTPRYLIKTRGQQVTLSCSPISGHRSVSWYQQTPGQGLQFLFEYFSETQRNKGNFPGRFSGRQFSNSRSEMNVSTLELGDSALYLCASSLAGGMNTEAFFGQGTRLTVV.

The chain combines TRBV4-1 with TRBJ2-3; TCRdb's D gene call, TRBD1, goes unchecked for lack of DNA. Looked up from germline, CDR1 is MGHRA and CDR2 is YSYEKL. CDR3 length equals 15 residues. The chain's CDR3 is CASSQSGFSTDTQYF.

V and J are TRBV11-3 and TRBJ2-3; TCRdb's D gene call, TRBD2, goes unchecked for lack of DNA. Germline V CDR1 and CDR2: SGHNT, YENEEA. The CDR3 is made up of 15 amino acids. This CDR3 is CASSPRRGSEDTQYF.

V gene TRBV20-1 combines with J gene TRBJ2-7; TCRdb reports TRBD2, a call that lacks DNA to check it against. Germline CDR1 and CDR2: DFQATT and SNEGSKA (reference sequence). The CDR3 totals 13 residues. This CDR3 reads CSARALVTGEQYF.

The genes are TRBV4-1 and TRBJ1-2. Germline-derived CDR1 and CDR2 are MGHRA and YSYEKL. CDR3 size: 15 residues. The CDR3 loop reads CASSQEFAVLYGYTF.

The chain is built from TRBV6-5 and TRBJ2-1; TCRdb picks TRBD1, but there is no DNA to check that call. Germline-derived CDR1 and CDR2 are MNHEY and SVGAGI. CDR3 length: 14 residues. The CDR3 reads CASRGTSSYNEQFF.

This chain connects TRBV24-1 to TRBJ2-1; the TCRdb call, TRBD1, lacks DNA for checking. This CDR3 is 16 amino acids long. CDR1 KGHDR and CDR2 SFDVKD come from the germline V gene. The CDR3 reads CATSDLRQGSYNEQFF.

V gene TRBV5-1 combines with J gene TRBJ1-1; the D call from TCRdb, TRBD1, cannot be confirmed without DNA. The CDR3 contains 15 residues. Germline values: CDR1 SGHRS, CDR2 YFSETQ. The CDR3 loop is CASSLADRQNTEAFF.

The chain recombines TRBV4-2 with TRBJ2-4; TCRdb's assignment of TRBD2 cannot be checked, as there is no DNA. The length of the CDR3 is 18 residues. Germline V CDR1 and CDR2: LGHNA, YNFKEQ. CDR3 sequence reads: CASSKGLAGNGAKNIQYF.

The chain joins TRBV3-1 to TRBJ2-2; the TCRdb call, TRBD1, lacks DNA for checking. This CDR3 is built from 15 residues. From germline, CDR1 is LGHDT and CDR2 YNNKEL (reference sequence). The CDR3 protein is CASSHPGRVTGELFF.

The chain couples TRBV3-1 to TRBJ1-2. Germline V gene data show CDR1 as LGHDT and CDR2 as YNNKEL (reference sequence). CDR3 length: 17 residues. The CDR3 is CASSQGPGLEANYGYTF.

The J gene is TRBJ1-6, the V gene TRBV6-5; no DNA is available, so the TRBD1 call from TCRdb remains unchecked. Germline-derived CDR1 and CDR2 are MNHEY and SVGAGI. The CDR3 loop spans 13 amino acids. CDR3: CASRTGGFSPLHF.

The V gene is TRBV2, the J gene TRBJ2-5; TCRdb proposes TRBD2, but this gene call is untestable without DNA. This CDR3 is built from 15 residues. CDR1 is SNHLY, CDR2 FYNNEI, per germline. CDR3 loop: CASSYRLAGLETQYF.

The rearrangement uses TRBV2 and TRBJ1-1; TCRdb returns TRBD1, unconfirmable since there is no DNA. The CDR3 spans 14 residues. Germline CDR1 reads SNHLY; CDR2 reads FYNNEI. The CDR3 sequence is CASSETGSDDPAFF.

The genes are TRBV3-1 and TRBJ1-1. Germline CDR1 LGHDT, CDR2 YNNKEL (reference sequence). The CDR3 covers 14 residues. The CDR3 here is CASSQDFESAEAFF.

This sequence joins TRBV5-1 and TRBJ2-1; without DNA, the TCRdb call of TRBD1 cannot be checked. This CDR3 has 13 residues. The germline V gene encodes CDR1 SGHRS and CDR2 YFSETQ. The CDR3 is CASSLVKGDEQFF.

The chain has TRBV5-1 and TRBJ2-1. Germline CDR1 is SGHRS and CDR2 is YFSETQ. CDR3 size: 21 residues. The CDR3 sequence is CASSLGLYGVSSILSYNEQFF.

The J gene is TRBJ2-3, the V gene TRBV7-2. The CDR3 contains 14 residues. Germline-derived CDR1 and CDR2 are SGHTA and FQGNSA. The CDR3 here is CASSLLWGTDTQYF.

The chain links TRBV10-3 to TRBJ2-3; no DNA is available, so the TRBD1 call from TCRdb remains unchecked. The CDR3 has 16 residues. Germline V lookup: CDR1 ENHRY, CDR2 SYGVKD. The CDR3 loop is CAISEFGGKGTDTQYF.

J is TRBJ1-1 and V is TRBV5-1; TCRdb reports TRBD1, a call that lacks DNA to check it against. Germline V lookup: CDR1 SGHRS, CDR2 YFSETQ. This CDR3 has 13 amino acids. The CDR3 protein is CASSPQGLTEAFF.

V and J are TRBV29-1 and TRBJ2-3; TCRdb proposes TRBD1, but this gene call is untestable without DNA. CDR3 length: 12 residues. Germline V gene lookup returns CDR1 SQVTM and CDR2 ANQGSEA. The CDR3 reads CSVEGDWNTQYF.

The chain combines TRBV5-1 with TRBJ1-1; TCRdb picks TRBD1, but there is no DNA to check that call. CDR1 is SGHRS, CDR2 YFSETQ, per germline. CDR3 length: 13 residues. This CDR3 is CASSMGVPTEAFF.

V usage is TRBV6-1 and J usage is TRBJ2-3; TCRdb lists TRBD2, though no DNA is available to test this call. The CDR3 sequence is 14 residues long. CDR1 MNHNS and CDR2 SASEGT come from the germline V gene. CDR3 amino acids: CASKPSGNTDTQYF.

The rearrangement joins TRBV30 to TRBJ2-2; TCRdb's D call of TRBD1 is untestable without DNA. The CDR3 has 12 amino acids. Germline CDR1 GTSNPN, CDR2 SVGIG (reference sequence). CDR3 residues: CAWWGGTGELFF.

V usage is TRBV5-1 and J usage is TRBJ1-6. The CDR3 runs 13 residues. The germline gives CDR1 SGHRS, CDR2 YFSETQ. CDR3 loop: CASSLNLEGPLHF.